The clone carrying this TCR beta chain appeared once. Its antigen is still unknown. This sample stems from a study of cytomegalovirus exposure and HLA in healthy donors. Study overall: T cells numbering about 179 million yielded around 120 million unique TCR beta sequences in an earlier analysis. The study's findings and limits: One cluster of highly shared sequence variants probably arose as a sequencing artifact. In a later analysis, the majority of CMV-associated beta chains seemingly showed HLA restriction.

This CDR3 region has 16 residues. Trimming shortened V by 2 bases and J by 5 bases, and 18 bases separated the two germline ends. Germline CDR1 is LGHNT and CDR2 is FRNRAP. Sampled while nominally healthy, donors likely had unrecorded immune exposures. The PCR made use of 60 Vbeta and 13 Jbeta primers. Measured with immunoSEQ multiplex PCR; TCRdb has only the in-frame clones, and not every one. Of over 200,000 clones listed, 75% to 90% were seen once; the top ten hold roughly 1%. This chain uses TRBV12-5 with TRBJ1-1, with a tentative D call TRBD1 (6 bases). The receptor was derived from a woman aged 18 to 35 in good health and CMV-seronegative. The material sequenced was PBMCs. The CDR3 spells CASGLTHRERPTEAFF. The CDR3 DNA sequence: TGTGCTAGTGGTTTGACCCACAGGGAGCGTCCTACTGAAGCTTTCTTT.